This TCR beta chain was sequenced in a study of CD8 T cells in ankylosing spondylitis. Quantitative 5'-RACE with molecular barcodes generated TCR beta libraries. TCRdb re-called the 5' RACE reads with MiXCR, one entry per CDR3 protein. Seen here are roughly 440,000 distinct CDR3 sequences, about 15% observed once, and the top ten hold just over 1%. The study's findings and limits: The study identified a TCR beta motif of under ten highly homologous variants that appeared characteristic of ankylosing spondylitis blood. CD8+ cells made up the disease-linked clones, which were relatively rare in peripheral blood. Reportedly, matched ankylosing spondylitis synovial fluid was significantly enriched for disease-linked clones. Some of these motif variants have turned up before, in reports on reactive arthritis synovial fluid and blood.

CDR1 DFQATT and CDR2 SNEGSKA come from the germline V gene (reference sequence). The CDR3 runs 14 residues. The V gene lost 2 bases and the J gene lost 0 bases, with 10 bases spanning the gap. Of note for this clonotype: Its cognate antigen is unknown.

The source is a male donor with ankylosing spondylitis. The sample was blood, either unsorted or a sorted T cell fraction (not recorded which). The chain is built from TRBV20-1 and TRBJ2-5; the D gene is possibly TRBD2 (5 bases). The CDR3: CSARKLGHQETQYF. The CDR3 bases are TGCAGTGCTAGAAAACTAGGTCACCAAGAGACCCAGTACTTC.